The table lists the clone carrying this T cell receptor beta chain with a few counts. These data belong to a study of T-cell reconstitution after alpha-beta-depleted transplantation in children. The CDR3 has 15 amino acids. Trimming removed 6 bases from V and 1 base from J; junction bases left unmatched: 6. From germline, CDR1 is MNHNS and CDR2 SASEGT. It was with unique molecular identifiers that the TCRbeta library was prepared. MiXCR was run by TCRdb on the PCR reads, yielding one entry per CDR3 protein. In the table there are 500,000 to 600,000 distinct CDR3 sequences, approximately 32% of which are singletons.

This receptor was taken from a human donor who donated a stem cell graft to a child with aplastic anemia. The gene calls are TRBV6-1 and TRBJ1-2; 9 bases map to TRBD1. Sequencing used PBMCs from the stem cell graft donor, obtained from the stem cell graft. In DNA, the CDR3 is TGTGCCAGCAGCGGGGACAGGGATTTTAACTATGGCTACACCTTC. It specifies CASSGDRDFNYGYTF.